This T cell receptor beta chain appears in the sequencing data of a study of blood T cell repertoires in COVID-19. On the study more broadly: Sites in the United States, Italy and Spain provided acute and convalescent COVID-19 samples.

The CDR3 extends over 15 amino acids. Germline CDR1 SGHRS, CDR2 YFSETQ. V dropped 0 bases and J dropped 0; count of bases not matched to a gene: 1. The assay was immunoSEQ multiplex PCR, and TCRdb's table has in-frame clones only and misses some. This sample has approximately 90,000 clones, with approximately 90% found just once. This sequence joins TRBV5-1 and TRBJ2-3; 7 bases match TRBD1. The sequencing input was peripheral blood. The source is a man aged 60 to 69 with acute or convalescent COVID-19. The CDR3: CASSLATGSTDTQYF. The CDR3 DNA sequence: TGCGCCAGCAGCTTGGCGACAGGGAGCACAGATACGCAGTATTTT.